This T cell receptor (beta chain) was obtained from a study of blood T cell repertoires in COVID-19. Study context: The cDNA or gDNA used as material had been derived from T cells, B-cell-depleted T cells, or PBMCs.

The CDR3 sequence is 13 residues long. V was shortened by 8 bases and J by 8 bases, with 16 bases between the two germline ends. Seattle cases were enrolled at active infection and followed longitudinally. Original analysis: Scientists estimated how many nucleated cells there were by amplifying reference gene primers. Only in-frame clones appear in the TCRdb table, and some are missing; sequencing was by immunoSEQ multiplex PCR. V and J calls and clone size come straight from that table; D and trimming were deduced from the DNA. The table has almost 25,000 clones, 81% seen once. Sequenced: peripheral blood. The sequence was obtained from a woman between 70 and 85 years old with COVID-19, enrolled during active disease. V is TRBV12-3 or TRBV12-4 and J is TRBJ1-5; possibly TRBD1 for D (6 bases). The CDR3 loop is CASEGTFREPQHF. The CDR3 region has the DNA TGTGCCAGCGAAGGGACATTTAGGGAGCCCCAGCATTTT.